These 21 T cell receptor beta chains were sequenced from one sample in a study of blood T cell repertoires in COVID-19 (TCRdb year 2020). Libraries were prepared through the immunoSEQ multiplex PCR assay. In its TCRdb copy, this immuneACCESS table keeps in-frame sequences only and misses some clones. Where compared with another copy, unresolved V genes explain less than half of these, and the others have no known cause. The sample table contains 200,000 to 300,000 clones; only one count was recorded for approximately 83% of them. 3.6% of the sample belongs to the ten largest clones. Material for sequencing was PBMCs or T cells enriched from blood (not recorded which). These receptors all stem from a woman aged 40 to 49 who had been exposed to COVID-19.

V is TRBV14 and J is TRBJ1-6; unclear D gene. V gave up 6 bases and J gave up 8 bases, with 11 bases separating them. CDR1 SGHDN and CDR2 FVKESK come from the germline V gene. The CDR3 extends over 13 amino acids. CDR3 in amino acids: CASSARRDSPLHF. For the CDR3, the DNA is TGTGCCAGCAGTGCCCGTCGAGATTCACCCCTCCACTTT.

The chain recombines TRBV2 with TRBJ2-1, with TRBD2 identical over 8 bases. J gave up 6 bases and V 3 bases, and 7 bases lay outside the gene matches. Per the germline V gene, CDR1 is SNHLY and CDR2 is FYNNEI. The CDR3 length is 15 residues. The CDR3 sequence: CASSDDSGAFNEQFF. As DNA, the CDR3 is TGTGCCAGCAGTGACGATAGCGGGGCCTTCAATGAGCAGTTCTTC.

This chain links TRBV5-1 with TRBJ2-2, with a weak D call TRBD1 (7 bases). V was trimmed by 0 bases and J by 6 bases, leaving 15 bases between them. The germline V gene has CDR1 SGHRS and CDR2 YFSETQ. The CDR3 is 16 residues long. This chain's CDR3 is CASSLALTGEAGELFF. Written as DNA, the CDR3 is TGCGCCAGCAGCTTGGCCCTCACAGGGGAGGCCGGGGAGCTGTTTTTT.

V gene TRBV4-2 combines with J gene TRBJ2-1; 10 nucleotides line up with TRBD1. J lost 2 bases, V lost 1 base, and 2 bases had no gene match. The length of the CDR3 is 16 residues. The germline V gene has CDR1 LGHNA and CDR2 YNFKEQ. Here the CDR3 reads CASSQGGTGAYNEQFF. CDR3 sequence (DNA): TGTGCCAGCAGCCAAGGCGGGACAGGGGCCTACAATGAGCAGTTCTTC.

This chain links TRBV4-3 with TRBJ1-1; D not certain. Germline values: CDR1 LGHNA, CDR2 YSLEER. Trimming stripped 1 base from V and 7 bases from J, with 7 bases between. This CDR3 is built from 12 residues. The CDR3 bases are TGCGCCAGCAGCCAAGTCGGAGGTGAAGCTTTCTTT. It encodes CASSQVGGEAFF.

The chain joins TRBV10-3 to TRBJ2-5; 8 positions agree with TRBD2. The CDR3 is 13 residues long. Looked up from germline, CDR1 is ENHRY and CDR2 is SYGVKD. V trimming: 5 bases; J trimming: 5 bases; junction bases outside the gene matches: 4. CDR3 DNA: TGTGCCATCAGTCTTAGCGGGACCGAGACCCAGTACTTC. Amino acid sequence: CAISLSGTETQYF.

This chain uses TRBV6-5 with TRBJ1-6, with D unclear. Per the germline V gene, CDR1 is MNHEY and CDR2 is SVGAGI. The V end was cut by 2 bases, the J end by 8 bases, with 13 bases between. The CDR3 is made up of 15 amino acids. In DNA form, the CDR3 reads TGTGCCAGCAGTTACCGTCCTATCGGGGATTCACCCCTCCACTTT. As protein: CASSYRPIGDSPLHF.

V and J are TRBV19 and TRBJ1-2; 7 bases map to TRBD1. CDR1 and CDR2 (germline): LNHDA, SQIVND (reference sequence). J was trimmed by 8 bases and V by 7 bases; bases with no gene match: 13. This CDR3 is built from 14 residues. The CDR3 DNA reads TGTGCCAGTACAACCTCAGGGGGAAGTAACGGCTACACCTTC. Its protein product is CASTTSGGSNGYTF.

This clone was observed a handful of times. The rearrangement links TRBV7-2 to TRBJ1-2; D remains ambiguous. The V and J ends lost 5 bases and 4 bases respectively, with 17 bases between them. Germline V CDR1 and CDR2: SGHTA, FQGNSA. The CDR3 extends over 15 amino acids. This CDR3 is CASSQTRRGGYGYTF. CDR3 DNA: TGTGCCAGCAGCCAAACAAGAAGAGGAGGCTATGGCTACACCTTC.

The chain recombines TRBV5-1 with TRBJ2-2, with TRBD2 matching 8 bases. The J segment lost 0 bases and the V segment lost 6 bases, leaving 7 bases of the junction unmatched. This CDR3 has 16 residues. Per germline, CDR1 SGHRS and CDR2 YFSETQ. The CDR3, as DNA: TGCGCCAGCAAGAACGACGGGGGGGCGAACACCGGGGAGCTGTTTTTT. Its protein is CASKNDGGANTGELFF.

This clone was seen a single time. The CDR3 region has the DNA TGTGCCAGCAGCTTGTTCAGAGGTTCCGCTCCTAACTATGGCTACACCTTC. This encodes CASSLFRGSAPNYGYTF. This chain links TRBV7-2 with TRBJ1-2; no definite D call. V lost 3 bases and J 0 bases, leaving 17 bases between the germline ends. The CDR3 covers 17 residues. Germline V CDR1 and CDR2: SGHTA, FQGNSA.

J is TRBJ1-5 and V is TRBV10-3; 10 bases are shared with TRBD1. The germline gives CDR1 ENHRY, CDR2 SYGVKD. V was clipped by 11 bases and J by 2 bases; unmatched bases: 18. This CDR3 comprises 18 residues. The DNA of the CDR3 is TGTGCCCCCCCGCTGGAGGGACAGGGGAAAGAAGGCAATCAGCCCCAGCATTTT. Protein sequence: CAPPLEGQGKEGNQPQHF.

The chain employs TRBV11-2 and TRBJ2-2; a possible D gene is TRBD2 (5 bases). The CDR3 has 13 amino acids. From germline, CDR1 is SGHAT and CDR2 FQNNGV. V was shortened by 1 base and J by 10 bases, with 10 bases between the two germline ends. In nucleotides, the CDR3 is TGTGCCAGCAGCTTAGGGCCGGAGGTGGAGCTGTTTTTT. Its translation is CASSLGPEVELFF.

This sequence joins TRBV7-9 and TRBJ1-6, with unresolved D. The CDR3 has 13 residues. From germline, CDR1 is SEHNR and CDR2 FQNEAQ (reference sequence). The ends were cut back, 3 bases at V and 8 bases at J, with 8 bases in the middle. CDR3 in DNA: TGTGCCAGCAGCTTGCTATCGGATTCACCCCTCCACTTT. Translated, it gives CASSLLSDSPLHF.

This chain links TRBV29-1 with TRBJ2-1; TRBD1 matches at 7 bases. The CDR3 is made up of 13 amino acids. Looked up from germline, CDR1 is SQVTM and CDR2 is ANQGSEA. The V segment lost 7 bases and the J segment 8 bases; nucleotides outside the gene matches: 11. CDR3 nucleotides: TGCAGCGCAGTCCGGGACAGTGGTCATGAGCAGTTCTTC. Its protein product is CSAVRDSGHEQFF.

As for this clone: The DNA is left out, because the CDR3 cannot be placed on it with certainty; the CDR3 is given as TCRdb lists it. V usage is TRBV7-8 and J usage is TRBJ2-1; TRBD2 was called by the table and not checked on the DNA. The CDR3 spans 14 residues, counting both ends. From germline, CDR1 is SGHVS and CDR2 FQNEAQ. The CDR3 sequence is CASSLGVGGGAWFF.

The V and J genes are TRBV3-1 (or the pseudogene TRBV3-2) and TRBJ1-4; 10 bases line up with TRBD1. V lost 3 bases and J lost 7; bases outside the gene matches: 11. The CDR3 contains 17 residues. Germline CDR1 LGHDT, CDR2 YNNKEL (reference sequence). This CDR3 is CASSHLGRGTGVEKLFF. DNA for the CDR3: TGTGCCAGCAGCCACTTAGGGAGGGGGACAGGGGTTGAAAAACTGTTTTTT.

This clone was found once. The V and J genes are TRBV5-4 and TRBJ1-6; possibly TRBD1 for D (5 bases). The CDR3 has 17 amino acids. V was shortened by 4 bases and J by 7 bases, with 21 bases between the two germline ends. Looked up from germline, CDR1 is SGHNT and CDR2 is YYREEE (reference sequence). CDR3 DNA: TGTGCCAGCAGCACCCGGGGGGGGTCCTTTCAAAATTCACCCCTCCACTTT. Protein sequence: CASSTRGGSFQNSPLHF.

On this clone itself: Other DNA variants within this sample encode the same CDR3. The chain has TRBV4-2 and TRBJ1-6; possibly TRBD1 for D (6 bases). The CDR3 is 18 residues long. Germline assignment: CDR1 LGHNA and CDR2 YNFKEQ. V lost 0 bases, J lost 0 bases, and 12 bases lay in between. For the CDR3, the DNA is TGTGCCAGCAGCCAAGAAGGGGGGGCTGGCTCCTATAATTCACCCCTCCACTTT. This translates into CASSQEGGAGSYNSPLHF.

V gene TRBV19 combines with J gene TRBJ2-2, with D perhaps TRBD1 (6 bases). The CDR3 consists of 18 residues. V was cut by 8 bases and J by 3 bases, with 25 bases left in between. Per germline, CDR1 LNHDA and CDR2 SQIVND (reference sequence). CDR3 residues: CASSPVAGAVKDTGELFF. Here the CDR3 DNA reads TGTGCCAGTTCCCCCGTGGCAGGGGCGGTTAAGGACACCGGGGAGCTGTTTTTT.

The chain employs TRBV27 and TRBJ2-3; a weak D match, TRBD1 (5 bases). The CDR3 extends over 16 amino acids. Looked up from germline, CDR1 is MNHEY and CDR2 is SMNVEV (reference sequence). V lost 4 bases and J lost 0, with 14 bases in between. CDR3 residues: CASSSGIAPSTDTQYF. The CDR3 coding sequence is TGTGCCAGCAGTTCAGGGATTGCACCTAGCACAGATACGCAGTATTTT.